This is a list of T cell receptor beta chains from one sample in a study of T cell changes during pregnancy in multiple sclerosis. Sequencing used immunoSEQ multiplex PCR; TCRdb keeps in-frame clones, though not all of them. This sample yields some 28,000 clones, of which under 95% are seen a single time; roughly 0.42% belongs to the top ten. Material: CD4+ T cells from peripheral blood mononuclear cells, obtained after pregnancy. Source of these receptors: a female donor with multiple sclerosis, enrolled in a pregnancy study. Each CDR3 is given with its conserved first and last residue. Each record gives: D gene, clone size, J gene, V gene, CDR3 protein, CDR3 DNA. D genes are given only for firm matches. Clone size appears in some rows only: once, few, many, or a class for an expanded clone.

. . TRBJ2-3 TRBV7-2 CASSLGLEADTQYF TGTGCCAGCAGCTTAGGGCTTGAGGCAGATACGCAGTATTTT
. . TRBJ1-2 TRBV27 CASSPAAAGGLGYTF TGTGCCAGCAGTCCCGCGGCAGCGGGGGGCCTGGGCTACACCTTC
TRBD2 . TRBJ2-5 TRBV9 CASSVGLAGAYQETQYF TGTGCCAGCAGCGTCGGACTAGCGGGGGCATACCAAGAGACCCAGTACTTC
. . TRBJ2-2 TRBV6-5 CASRITPGGGELFF TGTGCCAGCAGAATAACGCCCGGCGGCGGGGAGCTGTTTTTT
TRBD2 . TRBJ2-5 TRBV5-1 CASSLGGTSRLSQETQYF TGCGCCAGCAGCTTGGGCGGGACTAGCCGCCTATCCCAAGAGACCCAGTACTTC
. . TRBJ1-3 TRBV9 CASSVGRVSGNTIYF TGTGCCAGCAGCGTTGGGAGGGTTTCAGGAAACACCATATATTTT
TRBD1 . TRBJ1-2 TRBV10-1 CASSESGRSGQGPYGYTF TGCGCCAGCAGTGAGTCGGGGCGTTCGGGACAGGGACCCTATGGCTACACCTTC
. once TRBJ2-2 TRBV5-1 CASSFGQVYTGELFF TGCGCCAGCAGCTTCGGCCAGGTGTACACCGGGGAGCTGTTTTTT
TRBD1 . TRBJ2-5 TRBV19 CASSPGTGDPSQETQYF TGTGCCAGTAGCCCCGGGACAGGGGACCCTTCCCAGGAGACCCAGTACTTC
TRBD1 . TRBJ2-7 TRBV7-9 CASSLEGQGPYEQYF TGTGCCAGCAGCTTAGAGGGACAGGGTCCCTACGAGCAGTACTTC
. . TRBJ2-2 TRBV5-1 CASSLALASTGELFF TGCGCCAGCAGCTTGGCGCTAGCGTCCACCGGGGAGCTGTTTTTT
TRBD2 . TRBJ2-7 TRBV5-8 CASSLASPGGPSYEQYF TGTGCCAGCAGCTTGGCTTCCCCGGGGGGGCCCTCCTACGAGCAGTACTTC
TRBD1 . TRBJ2-2 TRBV6-4 CASSAGTGDTGELFF TGTGCCAGCAGTGCCGGGACAGGGGACACCGGGGAGCTGTTTTTT
. . TRBJ1-5 TRBV6-5 CASSYGGGGQPQHF TGTGCCAGCAGTTACGGGGGGGGTGGACAGCCCCAGCATTTT
. few TRBJ1-4 TRBV7-6 CASSRDTLDEKLFF TGTGCCAGCAGCAGGGACACCTTGGATGAAAAACTGTTTTTT
. . TRBJ1-5 TRBV7-2 CASSLQGGGQPQHF TGTGCCAGCAGCTTACAGGGAGGTGGTCAGCCCCAGCATTTT
. . TRBJ1-1 TRBV7-2 CASRSWAANTEAFF TGTGCCAGCAGGAGCTGGGCCGCGAACACTGAAGCTTTCTTT
. . TRBJ2-2 TRBV14 CASSPRAERPNTGELFF TGTGCCAGCAGCCCGAGGGCGGAGAGGCCTAACACCGGGGAGCTGTTTTTT
TRBD1 . TRBJ2-5 TRBV19 CASRQGSSETQYF TGTGCCAGTCGACAGGGGTCATCAGAGACCCAGTACTTC
. . TRBJ1-1 TRBV6-1 CASSRQEEAFF TGTGCCAGCAGTCGACAGGAGGAAGCTTTCTTT
TRBD2 . TRBJ2-3 TRBV29-1 CSVFIAGGSTDTQYF TGCAGCGTCTTTATAGCGGGAGGTAGCACAGATACGCAGTATTTT
TRBD2 . TRBJ2-7 TRBV11-2 CASSLEAGSRWGGYEQYF TGTGCCAGCAGCTTAGAGGCGGGGAGTCGCTGGGGGGGCTACGAGCAGTACTTC